The clone carrying this T cell receptor (beta chain) appeared many times. Its antigen is as yet unknown. An end of the junction differs from the germline gene, which may be a read error. The CDR3 covers 14 residues. In germline, CDR1 is SGHRS, CDR2 YFSETQ. This sample is drawn from a study of CD8 T cells in ankylosing spondylitis. Broader study findings: Apparently characteristic of ankylosing spondylitis blood was a TCR beta motif (roughly 8 highly homologous variants). A CD8+ phenotype characterized the disease-linked clones, which were relatively rare in peripheral blood. Within matched ankylosing spondylitis synovial fluid, disease-linked clones were reportedly significantly enriched. Some of these motif variants have turned up before, in reports on reactive arthritis synovial fluid and blood.

TCRdb reanalysed the 5' RACE reads using MiXCR and keeps one entry per CDR3 protein. The table has about 800,000 distinct CDR3 sequences, approximately 12% seen once. The TCR comes from a male donor with ankylosing spondylitis. Material: blood, either unsorted or a sorted T cell fraction (not recorded which). The chain uses TRBV5-1 and TRBJ2-3, with TRBD2 as a possible D gene (7 bases). CDR3 nucleotide sequence: TGTGCCAGCAGCCTCGGGGGGCCGGGTGATACGCAGTATTTT. It specifies CASSLGGPGDTQYF.